One sample yielded the 23 T cell receptor beta chains listed below, sequenced in a study of blood T cell repertoires in COVID-19 (dated by TCRdb to the early 2020s). Library preparation used the immunoSEQ multiplex PCR assay. In its TCRdb copy, this immuneACCESS table keeps in-frame sequences only and misses some clones. Where compared with another copy, unresolved V genes explain less than half of these, and the others have no known cause. For this sample the table gives 95,000 to 110,000 clones, of which around four fifths were detected only once. 4% to 5.5% of the sample is in the top ten clones. What was sequenced was peripheral blood. The origin of the receptors is a man aged 65 to 85 with acute or convalescent COVID-19.

This clone has a single count. This chain connects TRBV6-1 to TRBJ1-2; D is perhaps TRBD1 (5 bases). Germline CDR1 is MNHNS and CDR2 is SASEGT. The CDR3 is 16 residues long. The V end lost 1 base, the J end lost 6 bases, and 18 bases lay between the germline ends. The CDR3, as DNA: TGTGCCAGCAGTGAAGTGATTTTAACAGGATCCGATGGCTACACCTTC. Protein product: CASSEVILTGSDGYTF.

The chain has TRBV5-1 and TRBJ2-1; TRBD1 aligns across 7 bases. The CDR3 runs to 14 residues. Germline CDR1 reads SGHRS; CDR2 reads YFSETQ. V shed 6 bases, J shed 0 bases, and the junction held 3 bases outside the gene matches. The DNA for the CDR3 is TGCGCCAGCATCTCAGGGGGCTCCTACAATGAGCAGTTCTTC. This gives the protein CASISGGSYNEQFF.

This sequence joins TRBV6-5 and TRBJ1-5; the match to TRBD1 covers 7 bases. This CDR3 has 15 residues. Germline loops: CDR1 MNHEY, CDR2 SVGAGI. The trim removed 7 bases at V and 0 bases at J, leaving 6 bases unmatched. The CDR3 here is CASNRNRGSNQPQHF. For the CDR3, the DNA is TGTGCCAGCAATAGGAACAGGGGTAGCAATCAGCCCCAGCATTTT.

This sequence joins TRBV19 and TRBJ1-1; 9 bases agree with TRBD1. With 6 bases clipped from V and 0 bases from J, the junction kept 2 bases outside the gene matches. The germline gives CDR1 LNHDA, CDR2 SQIVND (reference sequence). The CDR3 covers 14 residues. For the CDR3, the DNA is TGTGCCAGTAGACAGGGGGCGCTGAACACTGAAGCTTTCTTT. Protein: CASRQGALNTEAFF.

To note about this clone: A junction end diverges from the germline sequence, so it may reflect a read error. The chain has TRBV7-7 and TRBJ2-3, with 8 bases lining up with TRBD2. The length of the CDR3 is 15 residues. Germline lookup yields CDR1 SSHAT and CDR2 FNYEAQ (reference sequence). CDR3 in amino acids: CASSLGTSARDTQYF. The CDR3 bases are TGTGCTAGCAGCTTAGGGACTAGTGCGCGAGATACGCAGTATTTT.

The gene calls are TRBV5-1 and TRBJ2-5; D perhaps matches TRBD2 (5 bases). The CDR3 is 13 amino acids. The germline V gene has CDR1 SGHRS and CDR2 YFSETQ. Trimming took 4 bases from V and 3 from J, leaving 10 bases between them. The CDR3 is CASSPGIEETQYF. In DNA, the CDR3 is TGCGCCAGCAGCCCCGGGATTGAAGAGACCCAGTACTTC.

This clone was recorded only once. The rearrangement uses TRBV7-2 and TRBJ2-2, with 7 bases lining up with TRBD2. The CDR3 length is 15 residues. The V and J ends lost 1 base and 6 bases, in that order; junction bases with no gene match: 5. The germline V gene encodes CDR1 SGHTA and CDR2 FQGNSA. As DNA, the CDR3 is TGTGCCAGCAGCTTAGACCTAGCGGTTCCCGGGGAGCTGTTTTTT. Translation: CASSLDLAVPGELFF.

The rearrangement uses TRBV6-5 and TRBJ1-2; D may be TRBD1 (5 bases). The germline CDR1 and CDR2 sequences are MNHEY and SVGAGI. The CDR3 has 14 amino acids. V was trimmed by 6 bases and J by 2 bases, leaving 13 bases between them. The CDR3 sequence is CASRPDSLNYGYTF. CDR3 sequence (DNA): TGTGCCAGCAGACCCGACAGCCTCAACTATGGCTACACCTTC.

The chain recombines TRBV11-2 with TRBJ2-5; D may be TRBD2 (6 bases). Trimming pared 2 bases from V and 4 bases from J, leaving 8 bases between. The CDR3 length is 13 residues. Germline CDR1 is SGHAT and CDR2 is FQNNGV. The CDR3 here is CASSLQGGETQYF. DNA for the CDR3: TGTGCCAGCAGCTTACAGGGAGGAGAGACCCAGTACTTC.

V gene TRBV27 combines with J gene TRBJ2-5; D may be TRBD1 (6 bases). The CDR3 extends over 15 amino acids. The V and J ends lost 3 bases and 5 bases respectively, with 16 bases between them. Germline lookup yields CDR1 MNHEY and CDR2 SMNVEV (reference sequence). This CDR3 is CASSFSGAGWETQYF. For the CDR3, the DNA is TGTGCCAGCAGTTTTTCAGGGGCAGGGTGGGAGACCCAGTACTTC.

This chain joins TRBV6-5 and TRBJ1-4; TRBD1 aligns across 10 bases. V was clipped by 0 bases and J by 7 bases; unmatched bases: 5. Germline CDR1 and CDR2: MNHEY and SVGAGI. The CDR3 is made up of 16 amino acids. For the CDR3, the DNA is TGTGCCAGCAGTTACTCTGACAGGGGGCTAGGTGAAAAACTGTTTTTT. Residues: CASSYSDRGLGEKLFF.

This sequence joins TRBV11-1 and TRBJ1-6; D is unclear. There are 15 residues in the CDR3. Per the germline V gene, CDR1 is SGHAT and CDR2 is FQDESV (reference sequence). The ends were cut back, 6 bases at V and 8 bases at J, with 17 bases in the middle. The chain's CDR3 is CASRYQTGSDSPLHF. CDR3 DNA sequence: TGTGCCAGCAGATATCAGACTGGGTCGGATTCACCCCTCCACTTT.

The V gene is TRBV7-9, the J gene TRBJ1-3, with 7 bases fitting TRBD1. Trimming removed 1 base from V and 4 bases from J; junction bases left unmatched: 4. Germline assignment: CDR1 SEHNR and CDR2 FQNEAQ (reference sequence). This CDR3 comprises 15 residues. CDR3 nucleotides: TGTGCCAGCAGCTTAGGACAGGGATCCGGAAACACCATATATTTT. Its translation is CASSLGQGSGNTIYF.

The CDR3 is CASSQTGVGNIQYF. CDR3 nucleotides: TGCGCCAGCAGCCAGACAGGGGTGGGAAACATTCAGTACTTC. This chain connects TRBV5-1 to TRBJ2-4, with 8 bases lining up with TRBD1. J gave up 6 bases and V 4 bases, and 6 bases lay outside the gene matches. Germline CDR1 is SGHRS and CDR2 is YFSETQ. The CDR3 is 14 amino acids.

V usage is TRBV27 and J usage is TRBJ1-6; 10 bases map to TRBD1. The CDR3 consists of 15 residues. Germline V gene lookup returns CDR1 MNHEY and CDR2 SMNVEV (reference sequence). V was clipped by 7 bases and J by 9 bases; unmatched bases: 9. The CDR3 DNA reads TGTGCCAGCACTATATCCGGGACAGGGGCTTCACCCCTCCACTTT. Translation: CASTISGTGASPLHF.

V gene TRBV7-8 combines with J gene TRBJ2-4; no clear D gene. CDR1 and CDR2 (germline): SGHVS, FQNEAQ. The CDR3 extends over 13 amino acids. Trimming stripped 1 base from V and 7 bases from J, with 8 bases between. The CDR3 region has the DNA TGTGCCAGCAGCTTAGTACAGAATAACATTCAGTACTTC. Translation gives CASSLVQNNIQYF.

The gene calls are TRBV7-8 and TRBJ1-3, with 9 positions matching TRBD1. With V trimmed by 4 bases and J by 0 bases, 10 bases remained unmatched. CDR1 is SGHVS, CDR2 FQNEAQ, per germline. This CDR3 is built from 18 residues. The CDR3 sequence is CASSSRGTGTFSGNTIYF. Written as DNA, the CDR3 is TGTGCCAGCAGCTCACGGGGGACAGGGACCTTCTCTGGAAACACCATATATTTT.

The V call is TRBV7-6, the J call TRBJ2-1; the D is unclear. Germline CDR1 is SGHVS and CDR2 is FNYEAQ. This CDR3 region has 12 residues. V lost 0 bases to trimming and J lost 10 bases, with 7 bases between them. The CDR3 sequence: CASSLARSEQFF. The CDR3 DNA sequence: TGTGCCAGCAGCTTAGCGCGCTCAGAGCAGTTCTTC.

The rearrangement links TRBV10-1 to TRBJ1-2; a possible D gene is TRBD1 (5 bases). The CDR3 totals 14 residues. V was trimmed by 2 bases and J by 4 bases, leaving 11 bases between them. CDR1 WNHNN and CDR2 SYGVQD come from the germline V gene (reference sequence). CDR3 DNA sequence: TGCGCCAGCAGTGAGGGGCAGGGAACCTATGGCTACACCTTC. This encodes CASSEGQGTYGYTF.

The chain is built from TRBV19 and TRBJ1-5, with D tentatively TRBD1 (6 bases). Trimming shortened V by 3 bases and J by 6 bases, and 15 bases separated the two germline ends. Per the germline V gene, CDR1 is LNHDA and CDR2 is SQIVND (reference sequence). CDR3 length equals 15 residues. CDR3 sequence: CASSMGSRGFQPQHF. The CDR3 DNA sequence: TGTGCCAGTAGTATGGGATCGAGGGGGTTTCAGCCCCAGCATTTT.

This sequence joins TRBV7-8 and TRBJ2-3, with TRBD2 matching over 10 bases. Germline loops: CDR1 SGHVS, CDR2 FQNEAQ. This CDR3 spans 16 amino acids. J was trimmed by 2 bases and V by 5 bases; bases with no gene match: 7. The CDR3 here is CASSLTGTSATDTQYF. The DNA of the CDR3 is TGTGCCAGCAGCCTAACCGGGACTAGCGCCACAGATACGCAGTATTTT. The full variable domain, its missing parts supplied by reference TRBV7-8 and TRBJ2-3, is GAGVSQSPRYKVAKRGQDVALRCDPISGHVSLFWYQQALGQGPEFLTYFQNEAQLDKSGLPSDRFFAERPEGSVSTLKIQRTQQEDSAVYLCASSLTGTSATDTQYFGPGTRLTVL.

The rearrangement links TRBV11-2 to TRBJ1-6; TRBD1 matches at 10 bases. Germline V CDR1 and CDR2: SGHAT, FQNNGV. The CDR3 is 18 residues long. J gave up 7 bases and V 5 bases, and 14 bases lay outside the gene matches. The CDR3 spells CASSLAGGTGALNSPLHF. DNA of the CDR3: TGTGCCAGCAGCCTAGCGGGGGGGACAGGGGCCCTGAATTCACCCCTCCACTTT.

The chain is built from TRBV18 and TRBJ2-7, with 9 bases that match TRBD1. The CDR3 loop spans 13 amino acids. V was pared by 6 bases and J by 6 bases, with 6 bases of the junction left unmatched. The germline CDR1 and CDR2 sequences are KGHSH and LQKENI. In DNA, the CDR3 is TGTGCCAGCTCGCGGGACAGGGCATTCGAGCAGTACTTC. Translating it yields CASSRDRAFEQYF.